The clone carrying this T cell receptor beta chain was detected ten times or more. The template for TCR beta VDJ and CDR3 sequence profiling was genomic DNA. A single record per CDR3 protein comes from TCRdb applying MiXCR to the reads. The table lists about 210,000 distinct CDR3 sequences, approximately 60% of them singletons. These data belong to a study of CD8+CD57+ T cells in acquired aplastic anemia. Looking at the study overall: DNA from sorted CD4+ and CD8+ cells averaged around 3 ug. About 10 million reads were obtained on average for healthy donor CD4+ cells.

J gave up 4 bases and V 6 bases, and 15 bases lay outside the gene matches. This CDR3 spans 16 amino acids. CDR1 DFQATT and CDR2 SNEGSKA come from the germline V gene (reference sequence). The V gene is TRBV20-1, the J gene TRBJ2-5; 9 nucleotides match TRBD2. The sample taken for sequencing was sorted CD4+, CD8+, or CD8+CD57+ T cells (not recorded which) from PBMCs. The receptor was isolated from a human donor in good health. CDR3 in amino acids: CSARRVAGDFGETQYF. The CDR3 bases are TGCAGTGCCCGTCGGGTAGCGGGGGACTTCGGAGAGACCCAGTACTTC.